Listed below are T cell receptor beta chains from one sample, sequenced in a study of control samples from healthy donors and cancer patients. The data were produced by immunoSEQ multiplex PCR, yet TCRdb's version contains in-frame clones alone and is incomplete. This sample carries about 98,000 clones, roughly 94% of them seen once, and the ten largest clones take 2.5%. The source material was blood. Source of these receptors: a woman younger than 35 in good health. Each CDR3 is given with its conserved first and last residue. A D gene is named only where the DNA matches it firmly. Rows give clone size only sometimes, using once, few, many, or a class for an expanded clone.

D | J | size | V | length | DNA | CDR3
. | TRBJ2-1 | . | TRBV19 | 13 | TGTGCCAGTACCCGGACAGTACTCAATGAGCAGTTCTTC | CASTRTVLNEQFF
. | TRBJ2-1 | . | TRBV21-1 | 13 | TGTGCCAGCAGCAAAGGGGGCCCCAGTGAGCAGTTCTTC | CASSKGGPSEQFF
. | TRBJ1-3 | . | TRBV18 | 15 | TGTGCCAGCTCACTAGGGGGTAACTCTGGAAACACCATATATTTT | CASSLGGNSGNTIYF
. | TRBJ1-2 | . | TRBV5-1 | 15 | TGCGCCAGCAGCTTGGCCCTGAGGGGGAACTATGGCTACACCTTC | CASSLALRGNYGYTF
TRBD1 | TRBJ1-1 | . | TRBV6-6 | 15 | TGTGCCAGCAGCCCTGGCTACAGGGGGCGCTGGGAAGCTTTCTTT | CASSPGYRGRWEAFF
. | TRBJ1-2 | once | TRBV7-2 | 14 | TGTGCCAGCAGCTTAGGTCCAGCTAACTATGGCTACACCTTC | CASSLGPANYGYTF
. | TRBJ1-5 | few | TRBV4-1 | 16 | TGCGCCAGCAGCCAAGACCACGCATATAGCAATCAGCCCCAGCATTTT | CASSQDHAYSNQPQHF
. | TRBJ1-5 | . | TRBV5-5 | 13 | TGTGCCAGCAGCTTGTGGGGCGATCAGCCCCAGCATTTT | CASSLWGDQPQHF
TRBD1 | TRBJ2-3 | . | TRBV12-5 | 14 | TGTGCTAGTGGCCCACAGGGGAACACAGATACGCAGTATTTT | CASGPQGNTDTQYF
. | TRBJ2-4 | . | TRBV11-2 | 16 | TGTGCCAGCAGCTTAGAAAACCCTGGTCTCAAAAACATTCAGTACTTC | CASSLENPGLKNIQYF
. | TRBJ2-2 | . | TRBV6-4 | 15 | TGTGCCAGCAGTGATGACAGGGAGGACACCGGGGAGCTGTTTTTT | CASSDDREDTGELFF
. | TRBJ1-2 | . | TRBV7-2 | 15 | TGTGCCAGCAGAGTCAAAAGACTGACTCAGGACGGCTACACCTTC | CASRVKRLTQDGYTF
TRBD2 | TRBJ2-2 | once | TRBV30 | 19 | TGTGCCTGGAGTGTACGATTGTGGCTAGCGGGAGGAAACACCGGGGAGCTGTTTTTT | CAWSVRLWLAGGNTGELFF
. | TRBJ1-4 | . | TRBV19 | 13 | TGTGCCGGCCAACAGAGGGTAGGGGAAAAACTGTTTTTT | CAGQQRVGEKLFF
. | TRBJ1-1 | . | TRBV19 | 15 | TGTGCCAGTAGTATTGGTCAGGGGTTGAACACTGAAGCTTTCTTT | CASSIGQGLNTEAFF
TRBD2 | TRBJ2-7 | . | TRBV4-1 | 17 | TGCGCCAGCAGCCAATACGGACTAGCGGGGGCCTCCTACGAGCAGTACTTC | CASSQYGLAGASYEQYF
. | TRBJ2-6 | . | TRBV3-1/TRBV3-2 | 16 | TGTGCCAGCAGCCAATATAACGTTGCTGGGGCCAACGTCCTGACTTTC | CASSQYNVAGANVLTF
. | TRBJ2-1 | . | TRBV7-8 | 14 | TGTGCCAGCAGCTTTGAGGGACCCTACAATGAGCAGTTCTTC | CASSFEGPYNEQFF
TRBD2 | TRBJ2-7 | few | TRBV6-1 | 16 | TGTGCCAGCAGTGAAGAACAAGGAGCGGGGGGGCACGAGCAGTACTTC | CASSEEQGAGGHEQYF
. | TRBJ1-1 | . | TRBV20-1 | 14 | TGCAGTGCTAGTTGGGCAGGGGCGGGCACTGAAGCTTTCTTT | CSASWAGAGTEAFF
TRBD1 | TRBJ2-5 | . | TRBV18 | 14 | TGTGCCAGCTCACCACCCGGGACAGAAGAGACCCAGTACTTC | CASSPPGTEETQYF
TRBD2 | TRBJ2-1 | . | TRBV11-1 | 15 | TGTGCCAGCAGCTCGCCACTAGCGGAGTACAATGAGCAGTTCTTC | CASSSPLAEYNEQFF
TRBD1 | TRBJ1-2 | . | TRBV12-5 | 16 | TGTGCTAGTGGCCGCACCCCCCTACAGGGGAGAGAGGGCTACACCTTC | CASGRTPLQGREGYTF
. | TRBJ1-1 | . | TRBV9 | 14 | TGTGCCAGCAGCTCCAGGACAGCGAGGACTGAAGCTTTCTTT | CASSSRTARTEAFF
TRBD1 | TRBJ2-5 | . | TRBV25-1 | 15 | TGTGCCAGCAGTGAGTCGGGGACAGTAAGAGAGACCCAGTACTTC | CASSESGTVRETQYF
. | TRBJ2-2 | . | TRBV29-1 | 13 | TGCAGCGTTGAAGATCTTGTCACCGGGGAGCTGTTTTTT | CSVEDLVTGELFF
. | TRBJ1-1 | . | TRBV30 | 11 | TGTGCCTGGAGCCCGGGCATTGAAGCTTTCTTT | CAWSPGIEAFF
. | TRBJ1-1 | . | TRBV2 | 14 | TGTGCCAGCCCCTACGGGCAGGGAAACACTGAAGCTTTCTTT | CASPYGQGNTEAFF
. | TRBJ1-1 | . | TRBV6-6 | 13 | TGTGCCAGCAAAGGGGGTTTCGGCACTGAAGCTTTCTTT | CASKGGFGTEAFF
. | TRBJ1-1 | . | TRBV4-1 | 15 | TGCGCCAGCAGCCAAGCCCCGGTGGGGAACACTGAAGCTTTCTTT | CASSQAPVGNTEAFF
. | TRBJ2-1 | . | TRBV11-3 | 19 | TGTGCCAGCAGCTTAGACTTATCCTTTGTCCCTACCTCCTACAATGAGCAGTTCTTC | CASSLDLSFVPTSYNEQFF
TRBD2 | TRBJ2-3 | . | TRBV9 | 16 | TGTGCCAGCAGCGTAGGGGGACTAGCGACCACAGATACGCAGTATTTT | CASSVGGLATTDTQYF
. | TRBJ1-2 | . | TRBV18 | 11 | TGTGCCAGCGAGGGCGGCTATGGCTACACCTTC | CASEGGYGYTF
TRBD2 | TRBJ2-1 | . | TRBV6-5 | 15 | TGTGCCAGCAGTAGCAGCGGGGGGCTCGGGAGTGAGCAGTTCTTC | CASSSSGGLGSEQFF
TRBD1 | TRBJ1-2 | . | TRBV4-2 | 17 | TGTGCCAGCAGCCGATTGTCCGCCGGGACAGAAGGCTATGGCTACACCTTC | CASSRLSAGTEGYGYTF
. | TRBJ1-5 | . | TRBV4-3 | 15 | TGCGCCAGCAGCCAAGATGGCAGGACCGATCAGCCCCAGCATTTT | CASSQDGRTDQPQHF
. | TRBJ1-1 | once | TRBV7-2 | 12 | TGTGCCAGCAGCTTAGCGCTGGCAGAAGCTTTCTTT | CASSLALAEAFF
. | TRBJ2-5 | . | TRBV6-5 | 14 | TGTGCCAGCAGTTACTCGCAGGCTCAAGAGACCCAGTACTTC | CASSYSQAQETQYF
TRBD2 | TRBJ2-5 | . | TRBV5-1 | 17 | TGCGCCAGCAGCTTGGGTCTGAGCGGGGGGTCTGGGGAGACCCAGTACTTC | CASSLGLSGGSGETQYF